This T cell receptor (beta chain) comes out of a study of CD8 T cells in ankylosing spondylitis (dated by TCRdb to about 2017). Broadly, across the study: To find TCR variants linked to disease, the study profiled T cell receptor beta repertoires in ankylosing spondylitis patients and healthy donors. Peripheral blood samples were taken, and synovial fluid was additionally collected from ankylosing spondylitis patients. In total, the full study cohort was made up of 100 to 140 healthy donors and 20 to 25 ankylosing spondylitis patients. Study-wide conclusions, independent of this receptor: The disease-linked clones had a CD8+ phenotype and were found at relatively low frequencies in peripheral blood. Some motif variants had previously been reported in the synovial fluid and blood of reactive arthritis patients, which suggests shared mechanisms of disease initiation. The disease-linked clones were reported as significantly enriched in matched synovial fluid samples from ankylosing spondylitis patients. A TCR beta motif made up of several highly homologous amino acid variants appeared to be characteristic of blood from ankylosing spondylitis patients.

The CDR3 measures 14 amino acids from cysteine to phenylalanine. The only DNA kept is the CDR3, 42 bases in frame from the first base. The CDR1 and CDR2 encoded by the germline V gene are SGHRS and YFSETQ. The V and J ends are trimmed by 0 bases and 6 bases, leaving 11 bases between them. Instrument used: Illumina HiSeq 2500. Quantitative 5'-RACE with molecular barcodes was used to prepare TCR beta libraries. The study's own analysis went as follows. Disease-linked TCR variants were identified with a new computational method built on a probabilistic model of VDJ rearrangement. TCRdb redid the processing of the public reads, applying fastp at Q25 and MiXCR, and retained in-frame beta chains. Entries are consolidated by CDR3 protein sequence, retaining the most common genes and DNA. TCRdb's processing, not the authors', yielded these V and J calls. Present in this sample are about 130,000 distinct CDR3 sequences, about 7% of which were seen just once. The ten most abundant clones make up roughly 12% of the sample.

This clonotype was observed at least ten times. Its antigen specificity is not known. Per-nucleotide qualities are absent, and no much larger clonotype sits a single base away. In this chain, TRBV5-1 is recombined with TRBJ2-3, and TRBD1 may be the D gene, going by 6 matching bases. The source material was blood, either unsorted or a sorted T cell fraction (not recorded which). This sequence originates from a female donor with ankylosing spondylitis or in good health (not recorded which). The CDR3 protein: CASSLGGGIDTQYF. The nucleotide sequence reads TGCGCCAGCAGCTTGGGAGGGGGAATCGATACGCAGTATTTT.